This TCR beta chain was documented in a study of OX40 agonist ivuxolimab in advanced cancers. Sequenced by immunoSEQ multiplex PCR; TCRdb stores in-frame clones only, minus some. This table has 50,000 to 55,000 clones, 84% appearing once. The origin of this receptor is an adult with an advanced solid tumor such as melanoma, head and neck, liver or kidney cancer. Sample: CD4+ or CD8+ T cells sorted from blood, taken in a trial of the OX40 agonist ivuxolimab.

The CDR3 DNA follows: TGTGCCAGCAGCACGTACAGATCCGGGGCCAACGTCCTGACTTTC. It translates to CASSTYRSGANVLTF. J is TRBJ2-6 and V is TRBV7-3; D is unclear. CDR3 size: 15 residues. Germline V lookup: CDR1 SGHTA, CDR2 FQGTGA. Trimming shortened V by 5 bases and J by 4 bases, and 12 bases separated the two germline ends.